This TCR beta chain was observed in a study of blood T cell repertoires in COVID-19. Study-wide context: COVID-19 samples from acute and convalescent phases originated in the United States, Italy and Spain. T cells, B-cell-depleted T cells, or PBMCs provided the cDNA or gDNA that served as material.

Authors' data handling: Nucleated cell counts were estimated from reference gene primer amplification. Method: immunoSEQ multiplex PCR; TCRdb's copy keeps in-frame clones and lacks some. The DNA gave D and trimming, while V, J and clone size come from that table. Here the sample spans over 45,000 clones, 75% to 90% being singletons. Germline CDR1 reads SGHTA; CDR2 reads FQGNSA. This CDR3 contains 16 residues. V lost 5 bases, J lost 5 bases, and 8 bases stayed unmatched. A Seattle source enrolled patients during active infection and followed them longitudinally. This receptor was obtained from a woman aged 60 to 75 with COVID-19, enrolled during active disease. Sequenced: peripheral blood. The rearrangement uses TRBV7-2 and TRBJ2-7, with TRBD2 matching 14 bases. CDR3 amino acids: CASSPTGTSGRDEQYF. As DNA, the CDR3 is TGTGCCAGCAGCCCAACCGGGACTAGCGGGAGAGACGAGCAGTACTTC.